This T cell receptor (beta chain) was sequenced in a study of shared clonotypes between healthy human individuals. Study outcomes and limitations: The represented genetic and exposure-history diversity was limited by the small number of donors.

As concerns this clone: Its antigen is currently unknown.

Deep-level running was used for the assay. Evenly divided among several immunoSEQ plates was the genomic DNA of each subset. The repertoire was sequenced with immunoSEQ multiplex PCR; TCRdb's copy has only in-frame clones and lacks some. The sample has around 2,100,000 clones, roughly 94% seen once. Naive CD8 cells were CD45RO-negative, positively selected for CCR7, excluding terminally differentiated effector memory CD45RA+ cells. Sequenced: naive CD8+ T cells sorted from blood. This receptor was identified in a man between 18 and 35 years old in good health.

Here the CDR3 DNA reads TGTGCCAGCAGTGAAATCTCCGTGACAGGGGTGGGCTATGGCTACACCTTC. As protein: CASSEISVTGVGYGYTF. V is TRBV27 and J is TRBJ1-2; TRBD1 matches 8 bases. V shed 5 bases, J shed 4 bases, and the junction held 15 bases outside the gene matches. From germline, CDR1 is MNHEY and CDR2 SMNVEV (reference sequence). This CDR3 has 17 amino acids.